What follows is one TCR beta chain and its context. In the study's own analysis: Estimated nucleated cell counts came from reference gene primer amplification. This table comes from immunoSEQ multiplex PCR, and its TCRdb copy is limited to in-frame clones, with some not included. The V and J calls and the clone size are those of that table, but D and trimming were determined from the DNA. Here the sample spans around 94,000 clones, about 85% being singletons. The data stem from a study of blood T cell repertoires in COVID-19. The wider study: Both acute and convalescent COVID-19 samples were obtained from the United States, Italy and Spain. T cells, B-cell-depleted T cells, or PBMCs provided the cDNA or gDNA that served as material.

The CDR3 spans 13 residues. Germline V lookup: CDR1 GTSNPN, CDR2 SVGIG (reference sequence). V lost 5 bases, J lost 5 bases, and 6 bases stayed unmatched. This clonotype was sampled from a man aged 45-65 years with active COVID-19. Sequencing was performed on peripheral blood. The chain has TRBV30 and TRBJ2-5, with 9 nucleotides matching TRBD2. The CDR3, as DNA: TGTGCCTGGCGGCGGGGGGGTTTGGAGACCCAGTACTTC. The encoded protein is CAWRRGGLETQYF.